These 20 T cell receptor beta chains were all obtained from the same sample, sequenced in a study of PD-L1 blockade in urothelial cancer. Using immunoSEQ multiplex PCR, the repertoire was profiled, and TCRdb retains in-frame clones only, with some absent. The repertoire holds about 45,000 clones, over 75% seen once, with approximately 25% in the top ten. Sample time point: pretreatment peripheral blood. The source material was PBMCs, sampled around atezolizumab (anti-PD-L1) treatment. The receptor source for this set is a donor at least 40 years old with urothelial cancer.

Here the CDR3 reads CASSFGGRRNQPQHF. The CDR3 nucleotides read TGTGCCAGTAGTTTCGGGGGGAGGCGCAATCAGCCCCAGCATTTT. This chain connects TRBV19 to TRBJ1-5, with D possibly being TRBD1 (5 bases). In germline, CDR1 is LNHDA, CDR2 SQIVND (reference sequence). V was clipped by 5 bases and J by 2 bases, with 13 bases between them. This CDR3 region has 15 residues.

The J gene is TRBJ2-6, the V gene TRBV19; D call uncertain. The CDR3 runs 15 residues. CDR1 is LNHDA, CDR2 SQIVND, per germline (reference sequence). The V and J ends lost 7 bases and 0 bases respectively, with 10 bases between them. CDR3 sequence: CASTQHSSGANVLTF. CDR3 sequence (DNA): TGTGCCAGTACCCAACACAGCTCTGGGGCCAACGTCCTGACTTTC.

This clone was counted only a few times. The CDR3 DNA sequence: TGTGCCACCAGCAGGAACCTACAGACAGGGGGCTATGGCTACACCTTC. Translating gives CATSRNLQTGGYGYTF. J is TRBJ1-2 and V is TRBV15, with 9 bases aligning to TRBD1. CDR1 is LNHNV and CDR2 is YYDKDF in the germline V gene (reference sequence). The CDR3 loop spans 16 amino acids. V gave up 3 bases and J gave up 4 bases; unmatched junction bases: 9.

The chain has TRBV9 and TRBJ1-3; D gene uncertain. V lost 0 bases to trimming and J lost 0 bases, with 10 bases between them. The CDR3 is 16 amino acids. Looked up from germline, CDR1 is SGDLS and CDR2 is YYNGEE. CDR3 in amino acids: CASSVDGRPSGNTIYF. In DNA form, the CDR3 reads TGTGCCAGCAGCGTAGATGGCAGGCCCTCTGGAAACACCATATATTTT.

In DNA, the CDR3 is TGCGCCAGCAGCGGCGACAGTCCCTCCTACAATGAGCAGTTCTTC. Translated, it gives CASSGDSPSYNEQFF. The gene calls are TRBV5-1 and TRBJ2-1; D might be TRBD1 (5 bases). Germline-derived CDR1 and CDR2 are SGHRS and YFSETQ. V lost 4 bases and J lost 0, with 11 bases in between. This CDR3 contains 15 residues. The full variable domain, in which reference TRBV5-1 and TRBJ2-1 provide the parts outside the CDR3, is KAGVTQTPRYLIKTRGQQVTLSCSPISGHRSVSWYQQTPGQGLQFLFEYFSETQRNKGNFPGRFSGRQFSNSRSEMNVSTLELGDSALYLCASSGDSPSYNEQFFGPGTRLTVL.

The CDR3 DNA reads as TGTGCCAGCAGTCCCCCCGGGACTAGCGGAGAAAACTACAATGAGCAGTTCTTC. Translating it yields CASSPPGTSGENYNEQFF. The V call is TRBV27, the J call TRBJ2-1, with 11 bases that match TRBD2. The CDR3 contains 18 residues. Germline-derived CDR1 and CDR2 are MNHEY and SMNVEV (reference sequence). J lost 3 bases, V lost 5 bases, and 12 bases had no gene match.

This chain connects TRBV5-1 to TRBJ2-5; possible D gene TRBD2, 7 bases. The germline V gene encodes CDR1 SGHRS and CDR2 YFSETQ. This CDR3 is 13 amino acids long. The V end lost 4 bases, the J end lost 5 bases, and 12 bases lay between the germline ends. The CDR3 here is CASSGLGGETQYF. The DNA for the CDR3 is TGCGCCAGCAGCGGACTAGGGGGGGAGACCCAGTACTTC.

Turning to this clone: This same CDR3 is encoded by further DNA sequences in the sample. V gene TRBV18 combines with J gene TRBJ1-5; D unresolved. In germline, CDR1 is KGHSH, CDR2 LQKENI. The CDR3 length is 14 residues. Trimming stripped 2 bases from V and 5 bases from J, with 10 bases between. This CDR3 reads CASSPAGMDQPQHF. CDR3 nucleotides: TGTGCCAGCTCACCAGCCGGGATGGATCAGCCCCAGCATTTT.

The rearrangement uses TRBV4-2 and TRBJ1-4; the D is unclear. The length of the CDR3 is 12 residues. The germline V gene encodes CDR1 LGHNA and CDR2 YNFKEQ. The germline V and J ends were trimmed by 6 bases and 4 bases, with 6 bases remaining between them. CDR3 nucleotides: TGTGCCAGCAGGGCCCATAATGAAAAACTGTTTTTT. It translates to CASRAHNEKLFF.

The V and J genes are TRBV6-1 and TRBJ2-5; the match to TRBD2 covers 8 bases. Germline V gives CDR1 MNHNS, CDR2 SASEGT. This CDR3 contains 11 residues. J gave up 7 bases and V 11 bases, and 6 bases lay outside the gene matches. This chain's CDR3 is CAAPAGGTQYF. The CDR3 DNA reads as TGTGCCGCCCCGGCGGGGGGGACCCAGTACTTC.

The chain couples TRBV7-2 to TRBJ2-1, with TRBD1 identical over 7 bases. CDR1 is SGHTA and CDR2 is FQGNSA in the germline V gene. This CDR3 spans 14 amino acids. With V trimmed by 3 bases and J by 5 bases, 4 bases remained unmatched. The CDR3 protein is CASSFQGVDNEQFF. As DNA, the CDR3 is TGTGCCAGCAGCTTCCAGGGGGTGGACAATGAGCAGTTCTTC.

This chain connects TRBV11-3 to TRBJ2-5; 14 bases fit TRBD2. Germline CDR1 SGHNT, CDR2 YENEEA. The CDR3 has 16 amino acids. The junction had 7 bases not matched to a gene; V was cut back by 5 bases and J by 5 bases. This CDR3 reads CASSQGLAGAVETQYF. The CDR3 nucleotides read TGTGCCAGCAGCCAGGGACTAGCGGGAGCTGTGGAGACCCAGTACTTC. The full variable domain, with the rest looked up from reference TRBV11-3 and TRBJ2-5, is EAGVVQSPRYKIIEKKQPVAFWCNPISGHNTLYWYLQNLGQGPELLIRYENEEAVDDSQLPKDRFSAERLKGVDSTLKIQPAELGDSAVYLCASSQGLAGAVETQYFGPGTRLLVL.

The rearrangement joins TRBV6-5 to TRBJ2-1; the D gene is possibly TRBD1 (6 bases). Germline CDR1 MNHEY, CDR2 SVGAGI. Deletions cut 7 bases from V and 7 bases from J, with 20 bases between. The CDR3 has 15 amino acids. The CDR3 protein is CASTARWGLRNEQFF. As DNA, the CDR3 is TGTGCCAGCACCGCCAGATGGGGGCTTCGGAATGAGCAGTTCTTC.

The chain links TRBV5-5 to TRBJ2-1; possibly TRBD1 for D (5 bases). The V gene's germline CDR1 is SGHKS and CDR2 YYEKEE (reference sequence). This CDR3 region has 14 residues. Trimming took off 0 bases at V and 6 bases at J, with 10 bases between the two ends. This CDR3 is CASSLGAGPNEQFF. The CDR3 coding sequence is TGTGCCAGCAGCTTGGGGGCAGGGCCCAATGAGCAGTTCTTC.

The chain carries TRBV2 and TRBJ1-3; D unclear. The CDR3 length is 15 residues. Per the germline V gene, CDR1 is SNHLY and CDR2 is FYNNEI. V was trimmed by 6 bases and J by 4 bases, leaving 16 bases between them. CDR3 residues: CASSDHTRRGNTIYF. The CDR3 bases are TGTGCCAGCAGCGACCATACGAGGAGGGGAAACACCATATATTTT.

The chain recombines TRBV9 with TRBJ2-1; 12 bases agree with TRBD2. Trimming cost V 0 bases and J 7 bases; bases outside gene matches: 11. The CDR3 length is 18 residues. CDR1 is SGDLS, CDR2 YYNGEE, per germline. CDR3 sequence: CASSVAGGLAGHGNEQFF. The DNA of the CDR3 is TGTGCCAGCAGCGTAGCGGGGGGACTAGCGGGCCATGGGAATGAGCAGTTCTTC. Full variable domain (missing parts from reference TRBV9 and TRBJ2-1): DSGVTQTPKHLITATGQRVTLRCSPRSGDLSVYWYQQSLDQGLQFLIQYYNGEERAKGNILERFSAQQFPDLHSELNLSSLELGDSALYFCASSVAGGLAGHGNEQFFGPGTRLTVL.

The J gene is TRBJ2-4, the V gene TRBV30; 9 nucleotides match TRBD1. The CDR3 totals 15 residues. Germline V gene data show CDR1 as GTSNPN and CDR2 as SVGIG (reference sequence). V lost 2 bases to trimming and J lost 3 bases; unmatched junction nucleotides: 5. CDR3 residues: CAWSTQGAVKNIQYF. The CDR3 nucleotides read TGTGCCTGGAGTACACAGGGGGCGGTCAAAAACATTCAGTACTTC.

The rearrangement links TRBV4-3 to TRBJ2-1, with D possibly TRBD2 on 5 matching bases. Trimming shortened V by 0 bases and J by 12 bases, and 15 bases separated the two germline ends. CDR1 is LGHNA, CDR2 YSLEER, per germline. The CDR3 loop spans 14 amino acids. The CDR3 bases are TGCGCCAGCAGCCAAGATGCGGCGGGCGGGCGGCAGTTCTTC. Its translation is CASSQDAAGGRQFF.

Points on this clone: This same CDR3 is encoded by further DNA sequences in the sample. The chain carries TRBV18 and TRBJ2-3; D gene uncertain. The CDR3 spans 13 residues. Looked up from germline, CDR1 is KGHSH and CDR2 is LQKENI. V lost 0 bases, J lost 5 bases, and 6 bases lay in between. CDR3: CASSPPGEDTQYF. The CDR3 bases are TGTGCCAGCTCACCACCGGGCGAAGATACGCAGTATTTT.

The chain has TRBV4-2 and TRBJ2-7, with D tentatively TRBD2 (6 bases). Trimming left V 1 base short and J 4 bases short, with 23 bases between. The CDR3 length is 18 residues. In germline, CDR1 is LGHNA, CDR2 YNFKEQ. The CDR3 nucleotides read TGTGCCAGCAGCCAAGTTGTAGCGGAAACACTTACTCCTTACGAGCAGTACTTC. Encoded protein: CASSQVVAETLTPYEQYF.